A single sample is the source of the 30 T cell receptor beta chains below, sequenced in a study of technical replicates of blood from a few donors. Profiled with immunoSEQ multiplex PCR; TCRdb holds only in-frame clones, not every one. The sample contains fewer than 85,000 clones, more than 85% of which appear only once. Sequencing was performed on PBMCs. The receptors come from a human donor in good health. Some clones in this sample may be carry-over from other donors' samples.

This chain connects TRBV7-2 to TRBJ2-1; possible D gene TRBD1, 6 bases. The CDR3 runs 17 residues. V was clipped by 1 base and J by 7 bases, with 20 bases between them. Germline loops: CDR1 SGHTA, CDR2 FQGNSA. CDR3 nucleotide sequence: TGTGCCAGCAGCTTAGAGGAGGTGAGACAGAGGGGGAATGAGCAGTTCTTC. Its translation: CASSLEEVRQRGNEQFF.

The rearrangement joins TRBV7-6 to TRBJ1-2; a possible D gene is TRBD1 (6 bases). The germline V and J ends were trimmed by 1 base and 7 bases, with 10 bases remaining between them. The CDR3 is made up of 13 amino acids. The germline V gene encodes CDR1 SGHVS and CDR2 FNYEAQ. CDR3 sequence: CASSLDRASGYTF. The CDR3 region has the DNA TGTGCCAGCAGCTTAGACAGGGCAAGTGGCTACACCTTC.

V is TRBV12-5 and J is TRBJ2-7; possibly TRBD1 for D (5 bases). The CDR3 loop spans 14 amino acids. Germline lookup yields CDR1 LGHNT and CDR2 FRNRAP. Trimming removed 2 bases from V and 9 bases from J, with 17 bases in between. DNA for the CDR3: TGTGCTAGTGGTTTGTTACGTGGGGCAGGCGGGCAGTACTTC. Encoded protein: CASGLLRGAGGQYF.

The V call is TRBV25-1, the J call TRBJ1-2, with D possibly matching TRBD1 (6 bases). This CDR3 spans 15 amino acids. CDR1 and CDR2 from the germline V gene are MGHDK and SYGVNS. V shed 4 bases and J shed 2 bases, with 14 bases lying between them. The CDR3 DNA reads as TGTGCCAGCAGTGCCTTACAGGGTAGGAACTATGGCTACACCTTC. It encodes CASSALQGRNYGYTF.

This clone occurred a few times. The V and J genes are TRBV4-3 and TRBJ1-1; no reliable D call. Germline assignment: CDR1 LGHNA and CDR2 YSLEER. The CDR3 has 17 residues. Deletions cut 1 base from V and 1 base from J, with 16 bases between. CDR3 sequence: CASSQGPPSGGNTEAFF. For the CDR3, the DNA is TGCGCCAGCAGCCAAGGTCCCCCGTCGGGTGGGAACACTGAAGCTTTCTTT.

This chain uses TRBV5-8 with TRBJ1-4; D ambiguous. Germline CDR1 reads SGHTS; CDR2 reads YDEGEE. The CDR3 has 11 residues. V lost 2 bases to trimming and J lost 13 bases, with 9 bases between them. DNA of the CDR3: TGTGCCAGCAGCTTTAGGGCGGGACTGTTTTTT. It yields the protein CASSFRAGLFF.

The chain combines TRBV30 with TRBJ1-4, with D uncertain. V lost 3 bases to trimming and J lost 4 bases, with 15 bases between them. CDR3 length: 15 residues. Germline CDR1 and CDR2: GTSNPN and SVGIG (reference sequence). CDR3 sequence (DNA): TGTGCCTGGAGCTTGCCCTCGGGGAATAATGAAAAACTGTTTTTT. Its protein is CAWSLPSGNNEKLFF.

This clone was counted once. This chain uses TRBV5-1 with TRBJ2-7, with 11 bases identical to TRBD1. CDR1 is SGHRS, CDR2 YFSETQ, per germline. Losses at the gene ends were 2 bases for V and 6 bases for J; bases not matched to a gene: 1. CDR3 length: 13 residues. CDR3: CASSFGTGGEQYF. CDR3 DNA: TGCGCCAGCAGCTTCGGGACAGGGGGCGAGCAGTACTTC.

This clone came up a few times. This rearrangement joins TRBV9 to TRBJ2-2; perhaps TRBD1 as D (6 bases). Germline CDR1 SGDLS, CDR2 YYNGEE. Trimming stripped 2 bases from V and 3 bases from J, with 11 bases between. CDR3 length: 15 residues. In DNA, the CDR3 is TGTGCCAGCAGCGTCTTCAAGGGGGACACCGGGGAGCTGTTTTTT. Protein: CASSVFKGDTGELFF.

There are a few counts of this clone. This CDR3 reads CASSLTGGRTEAFF. As DNA, the CDR3 is TGTGCCAGCAGCTTAACAGGGGGCAGGACTGAAGCTTTCTTT. The chain recombines TRBV11-2 with TRBJ1-1, with TRBD1 matching over 9 bases. Germline V CDR1 and CDR2: SGHAT, FQNNGV. Germline trimming cut 2 bases from V and 5 bases from J; bases unmatched to any gene: 3. The CDR3 runs to 14 residues.

This clone was observed once. The chain links TRBV18 to TRBJ2-7; TRBD2 matches 7 bases. This CDR3 contains 15 residues. The ends lost 2 bases at V and 3 bases at J; junction bases unmatched: 7. The germline gives CDR1 KGHSH, CDR2 LQKENI. This CDR3 reads CASSPGEGFVYEQYF. CDR3 bases: TGTGCCAGCTCACCAGGGGAGGGGTTTGTCTACGAGCAGTACTTC.

This chain joins TRBV14 and TRBJ1-1, with D possibly TRBD1 on 6 matching bases. The CDR3 covers 16 residues. Germline CDR1 and CDR2: SGHDN and FVKESK. The V end was cut by 1 base, the J end by 0 bases, with 12 bases between. The CDR3 reads CASSQVLGHLNTEAFF. CDR3 DNA sequence: TGTGCCAGCAGCCAAGTTTTGGGACATCTGAACACTGAAGCTTTCTTT.

This clone has only one observation. The chain couples TRBV30 to TRBJ2-2; maybe TRBD2 (5 bases). This CDR3 contains 12 residues. Germline loops: CDR1 GTSNPN, CDR2 SVGIG (reference sequence). Deletions cut 1 base from V and 7 bases from J, with 7 bases between. The CDR3 reads CAWSGGLGELFF. In nucleotides, the CDR3 is TGTGCCTGGAGTGGCGGGCTCGGGGAGCTGTTTTTT.

CDR3 in DNA: TGTGCCAGCAGTTTTTGGGCTAGCGGCGGCAATGAGCAGTTCTTC. This codes for CASSFWASGGNEQFF. The chain carries TRBV27 and TRBJ2-1; 7 nucleotides align to TRBD2. Unmatched junction bases numbered 8, after V lost 3 bases and J lost 6 bases. In germline, CDR1 is MNHEY, CDR2 SMNVEV (reference sequence). The CDR3 is 15 residues long.

The V gene is TRBV20-1, the J gene TRBJ2-7; no clear D. Looked up from germline, CDR1 is DFQATT and CDR2 is SNEGSKA (reference sequence). V shed 3 bases and J shed 6 bases, with 9 bases lying between them. This CDR3 is 11 amino acids long. The CDR3 DNA reads as TGCAGTGCTAGTACAGTCTCCGAGCAGTACTTC. Its protein is CSASTVSEQYF.

The chain links TRBV18 to TRBJ2-2; 8 nucleotides line up with TRBD1. The CDR3 covers 17 residues. Losses at the gene ends were 1 base for V and 6 bases for J; bases not matched to a gene: 10. Germline-derived CDR1 and CDR2 are KGHSH and LQKENI. DNA of the CDR3: TGTGCCAGCTCACCACGGTATCAGGACAGGGTCTCCGGGGAGCTGTTTTTT. This encodes CASSPRYQDRVSGELFF. Looking up the rest from reference TRBV18 and TRBJ2-2 gives the full variable domain: NAGVMQNPRHLVRRRGQEARLRCSPMKGHSHVYWYRQLPEEGLKFMVYLQKENIIDESGMPKERFSAEFPKEGPSILRIQQVVRGDSAAYFCASSPRYQDRVSGELFFGEGSRLTVL.

The chain uses TRBV5-1 and TRBJ2-1; D ambiguous. V shed 4 bases and J shed 6 bases, with 5 bases lying between them. The CDR3 runs to 11 residues. Germline CDR1 is SGHRS and CDR2 is YFSETQ. The CDR3: CASSPSNEQFF. The CDR3 DNA is TGCGCCAGCAGCCCTAGCAATGAGCAGTTCTTC.

This clone was recorded a few times. The V gene is TRBV7-3, the J gene TRBJ1-1; D perhaps matches TRBD1 (5 bases). CDR1 and CDR2 from the germline V gene are SGHTA and FQGTGA. The CDR3 covers 21 residues. Deletions cut 5 bases from V and 4 bases from J, with 35 bases between. This chain's CDR3 is CASSTDQRFRESSPVGTEAFF. The CDR3 bases are TGTGCCAGCAGCACCGACCAGCGCTTCAGGGAAAGTTCCCCAGTGGGCACTGAAGCTTTCTTT.

The genes are TRBV7-2 and TRBJ2-6, with D perhaps TRBD1 (6 bases). Trimming took off 2 bases at V and 4 bases at J, with 18 bases between the two ends. The CDR3 spans 18 residues. Looked up from germline, CDR1 is SGHTA and CDR2 is FQGNSA. The CDR3 DNA reads as TGTGCCAGCAGCTTACTAGGCAGGGGTAGGATGGGGGCCAACGTCCTGACTTTC. It is translated as CASSLLGRGRMGANVLTF.

Turning to this clone: This sample includes further DNA sequences coding for the same CDR3. The gene calls are TRBV5-4 and TRBJ1-2, with TRBD1 identical over 8 bases. CDR1 and CDR2 from the germline V gene are SGHNT and YYREEE (reference sequence). Germline trimming cut 5 bases from V and 2 bases from J; bases unmatched to any gene: 8. CDR3 length equals 15 residues. The DNA of the CDR3 is TGTGCCAGCAGTTTCGGACAGGGCCGCAACTATGGCTACACCTTC. This sequence encodes CASSFGQGRNYGYTF.

The rearrangement uses TRBV11-2 and TRBJ1-2, with 7 bases that match TRBD1. Unmatched junction bases numbered 12, after V lost 7 bases and J lost 7 bases. Germline assignment: CDR1 SGHAT and CDR2 FQNNGV. The CDR3 contains 14 residues. CDR3 residues: CASTRTGVSAGYTF. CDR3 DNA: TGTGCCAGCACCAGAACAGGGGTCTCAGCTGGCTACACCTTC.

The V call is TRBV5-6, the J call TRBJ1-3, with 8 bases fitting TRBD1. J gave up 1 base and V 4 bases, and 7 bases lay outside the gene matches. Germline CDR1 reads SGHDT; CDR2 reads YYEEEE. The length of the CDR3 is 16 residues. The CDR3: CASSLDRAASGNTIYF. CDR3 DNA sequence: TGTGCCAGCAGCCTGGACAGGGCGGCATCTGGAAACACCATATATTTT.

The gene calls are TRBV4-2 and TRBJ2-3; D not certain. The CDR3 sequence is 14 residues long. Germline V gene data show CDR1 as LGHNA and CDR2 as YNFKEQ. The ends were cut back, 0 bases at V and 0 bases at J, with 4 bases in the middle. In DNA, the CDR3 is TGTGCCAGCAGCCAAGACTCCAGCACAGATACGCAGTATTTT. Translation: CASSQDSSTDTQYF.

This clone was counted once. This chain connects TRBV2 to TRBJ1-1; 10 bases line up with TRBD1. Trimming cost V 7 bases and J 4 bases; bases outside gene matches: 18. From germline, CDR1 is SNHLY and CDR2 FYNNEI. The CDR3 runs to 18 residues. The CDR3 protein is CASIPLGGTGADFTEAFF. The CDR3 coding sequence is TGTGCCAGCATTCCCCTAGGGGGGACAGGGGCAGATTTCACTGAAGCTTTCTTT.

The V gene is TRBV18, the J gene TRBJ2-7; 12 nucleotides align to TRBD1. J was trimmed by 2 bases and V by 2 bases; bases with no gene match: 1. Germline loops: CDR1 KGHSH, CDR2 LQKENI. The CDR3 totals 15 residues. The CDR3 sequence is CASSPGTGGTYEQYF. As DNA, the CDR3 is TGTGCCAGCTCACCAGGGACAGGGGGCACCTACGAGCAGTACTTC.

This chain links TRBV4-2 with TRBJ2-1; D might be TRBD2 (5 bases). Trimming removed 5 bases at V and 4 bases at J, with 15 bases between. Germline-derived CDR1 and CDR2 are LGHNA and YNFKEQ. The CDR3 runs to 15 residues. The CDR3 region is CASSEVRRGYNEQFF. The CDR3 nucleotides are TGTGCCAGCAGCGAGGTGAGGAGAGGGTACAATGAGCAGTTCTTC.

This sequence joins TRBV30 and TRBJ1-2, with D unclear. V lost 0 bases to trimming and J lost 3 bases, with 23 bases between them. Looked up from germline, CDR1 is GTSNPN and CDR2 is SVGIG (reference sequence). The CDR3 sequence is 18 residues long. In DNA, the CDR3 is TGTGCCTGGAGTGTACTCCGCCAGACTACAATACATGACTATGGCTACACCTTC. Translation: CAWSVLRQTTIHDYGYTF.

This clone was counted only a few times. The chain combines TRBV23-1 with TRBJ1-5; the D is unclear. TRBV23-1 is an ORF; its function is uncertain. The CDR3 consists of 18 residues. V dropped 3 bases and J dropped 0 bases, with 18 bases sitting between them. As DNA, the CDR3 is TGCGCCAGCAGTCACCAGTGGGCCAGCCCCGATAGCAATCAGCCCCAGCATTTT. This sequence encodes CASSHQWASPDSNQPQHF.

The rearrangement uses TRBV7-9 and TRBJ1-4; possible D gene TRBD1, 6 bases. This CDR3 comprises 15 residues. Germline-derived CDR1 and CDR2 are SEHNR and FQNEAQ (reference sequence). V dropped 3 bases and J dropped 10 bases, with 18 bases sitting between them. The CDR3, as DNA: TGTGCCAGCAGCTTCGCTCAGGGAGGGGGAGGAAAACTGTTTTTT. Its protein product is CASSFAQGGGGKLFF.

The chain is built from TRBV7-2 and TRBJ1-2; D might be TRBD1 (6 bases). V lost 2 bases, J lost 4 bases, and 11 bases lay in between. Germline CDR1 SGHTA, CDR2 FQGNSA. CDR3 length: 14 residues. CDR3 in amino acids: CASSLQGLAYGYTF. CDR3 bases: TGTGCCAGCAGCTTACAGGGGCTCGCCTATGGCTACACCTTC. Complete variable domain (other parts from reference TRBV7-2 and TRBJ1-2): GAGVSQSPSNKVTEKGKDVELRCDPISGHTALYWYRQSLGQGLEFLIYFQGNSAPDKSGLPSDRFSAERTGGSVSTLTIQRTQQEDSAVYLCASSLQGLAYGYTFGSGTRLTVV.